Ten or more counts support the clone carrying this T cell receptor beta chain. The data belong to a study of T cells in Graves' hyperthyroidism and ophthalmopathy. In the study overall: Peripheral blood sampling occurred at initial diagnosis, before any treatment.

Using RNA transcripts as the source, TCR beta CDR3 regions were amplified. During a first-round RT-PCR of the TCR CDR3, the HTBI primer set was used. TCRdb redid the calling of the multiplex PCR reads with MiXCR, one entry per CDR3 protein. The sample holds about 420,000 distinct CDR3 sequences, approximately 14% seen once. This receptor was obtained from a woman between 18 and 30 years old with Graves' hyperthyroidism. Sequenced: blood.

The DNA for the CDR3 is TGTGCCAGTCGATACCCGAATTGGGAGCAGTTCTTC. Amino acids: CASRYPNWEQFF. The chain joins TRBV2 to TRBJ2-1; no reliable D call. The germline gives CDR1 SNHLY, CDR2 FYNNEI. The ends were cut back, 9 bases at V and 10 bases at J, with 16 bases in the middle. The CDR3 totals 12 residues.